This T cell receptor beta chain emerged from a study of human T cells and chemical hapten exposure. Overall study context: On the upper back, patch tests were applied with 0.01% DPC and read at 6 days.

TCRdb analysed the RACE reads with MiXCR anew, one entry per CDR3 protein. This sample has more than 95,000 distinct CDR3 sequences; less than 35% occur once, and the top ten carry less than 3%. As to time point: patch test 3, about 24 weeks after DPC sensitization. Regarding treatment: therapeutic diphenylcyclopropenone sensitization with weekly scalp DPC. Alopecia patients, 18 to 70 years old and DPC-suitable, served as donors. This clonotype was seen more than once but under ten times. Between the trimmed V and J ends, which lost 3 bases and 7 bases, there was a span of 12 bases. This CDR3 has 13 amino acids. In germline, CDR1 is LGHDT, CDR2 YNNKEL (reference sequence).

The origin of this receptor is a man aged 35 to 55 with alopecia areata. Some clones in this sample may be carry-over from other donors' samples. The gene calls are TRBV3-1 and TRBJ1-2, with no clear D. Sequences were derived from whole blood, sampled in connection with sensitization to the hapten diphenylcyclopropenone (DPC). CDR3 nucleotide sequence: TGTGCCAGCAGCCAGCCAGGAGGCGCTGGCTACACCTTC. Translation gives CASSQPGGAGYTF.